Listed below are T cell receptor beta chains from one sample, sequenced in a study of OX40 agonist ivuxolimab in advanced cancers. TCRdb's copy holds only in-frame clones and misses some; the assay was immunoSEQ multiplex PCR. The top ten clones hold more than 5.5% of a sample with 70,000 to 95,000 clones, around 92% of them seen once. This material consisted of CD4+ or CD8+ T cells sorted from blood, taken in a trial of the OX40 agonist ivuxolimab. These TCRs come from an adult with an advanced solid tumor such as melanoma, head and neck, liver or kidney cancer. The CDR3 runs from the conserved cysteine through the conserved F or W. The D gene is left open where the match is weak. A row's size may be missing; if present it is once, few, many or a size class.

V	D	size	J	DNA	CDR3
TRBV25-1	.	.	TRBJ2-1	TGTGCCAGCAGTCAGACCTTCTACAATGAGCAGTTCTTC	CASSQTFYNEQFF
TRBV5-5	.	.	TRBJ2-7	TGTGCCAGCAGCCGAGGGGGTATTTCCTACGAGCAGTACTTC	CASSRGGISYEQYF
TRBV19	.	.	TRBJ1-1	TGTGCCAGTAGTATAAATGCCGCGGGCCCCAAGAACACTGAAGCTTTCTTT	CASSINAAGPKNTEAFF
TRBV7-3	.	.	TRBJ2-7	TGTGCCAGCACTCCCGACAGGTCCTTCTACGAGCAGTACTTC	CASTPDRSFYEQYF
TRBV28	.	.	TRBJ2-3	TGTGCCAGCAGAATTGGGGGATCTAGCACAGATACGCAGTATTTT	CASRIGGSSTDTQYF
TRBV5-4	TRBD1	.	TRBJ1-6	TGTGGCAGCAGATTGTCGGGACAGGGAGATAATTCACCCCTCCACTTT	CGSRLSGQGDNSPLHF
TRBV15	.	.	TRBJ1-4	TGTGCCACCGCGGGGGGCCTTAATGAAAAACTGTTTTTT	CATAGGLNEKLFF
TRBV5-6	TRBD1	.	TRBJ2-7	TGTGCCAGCAGCTTGGGGACCGGGACAGGGATCTACGAGCAGTACTTC	CASSLGTGTGIYEQYF
TRBV19	TRBD2	.	TRBJ2-3	TGTGCCAGTAGTATTTCGGGAGGGGGCACAGATACGCAGTATTTT	CASSISGGGTDTQYF
TRBV15	.	.	TRBJ2-5	TGTGCCACCAGCAGAGGGGCAGCGGAACTTCAAGAGACCCAGTACTTC	CATSRGAAELQETQYF
TRBV5-6	.	.	TRBJ2-3	TGTGCCAGCAGCTTCGGCGAAACAGATACGCAGTATTTT	CASSFGETDTQYF
TRBV19	TRBD1	.	TRBJ2-1	TGTGCCAGTAGCCGATCCGGGACAGGGGGCGAGTGGCGACATTTCTTC	CASSRSGTGGEWRHFF
TRBV18	.	.	TRBJ2-1	TGTGCCAGCTCACCGGAAGCGGGTGATGAGCAGTTCTTC	CASSPEAGDEQFF
TRBV6-4	.	.	TRBJ1-2	TGTGCCAGCAGTGACGGACCCGCTAACTATGGCTACACCTTC	CASSDGPANYGYTF
TRBV27	.	.	TRBJ2-7	TGTGCCACCTCCCACGCCCCCTCAGGCGAGCAGTACTTC	CATSHAPSGEQYF
TRBV30	.	once	TRBJ2-3	TGTGCCTGGACAACGGGCAGCACAGATACGCAGTATTTT	CAWTTGSTDTQYF
TRBV7-2	.	.	TRBJ2-4	TGTGCCAGCAGCTTATTGACAGGCCTAGCCAAAAACATTCAGTACTTC	CASSLLTGLAKNIQYF
TRBV7-9	.	once	TRBJ2-1	TGTGCCAGCAGCGCTTTGGGACTGCCATCCTCCTACAATGAGCAGTTCTTC	CASSALGLPSSYNEQFF
TRBV5-8	.	.	TRBJ1-2	TGTGCCAGCAGGGGCCTCTATGGCTACACCTTC	CASRGLYGYTF
TRBV9	TRBD1	.	TRBJ1-4	TGTGCCAGCAGCCCGGGACAGGGGCGGGAAAAACTGTTTTTT	CASSPGQGREKLFF
TRBV15	.	.	TRBJ2-1	TGTGCCACCAGTATACGAGGGAATGAGCAGTTCTTC	CATSIRGNEQFF
TRBV4-1	.	.	TRBJ1-4	TGCGCCAGCACACCCGGGCAGGGTCGGGTTTTAGAACTGTTTTTT	CASTPGQGRVLELFF
TRBV5-1	.	.	TRBJ2-2	TGCGCCAGCAGCTCGACAGGGGAGGGCACCGGGGAGCTGTTTTTT	CASSSTGEGTGELFF
TRBV18	.	.	TRBJ2-1	TGTGCCAGCTCACCGAAAGGGTCCCTAGTTTTGGAGCAGTTCTTC	CASSPKGSLVLEQFF
TRBV11-2	.	.	TRBJ2-2	TGTGCCAGCAGCTCGGGACTGAGGGACACCGGGGAGCTGTTTTTT	CASSSGLRDTGELFF
TRBV19	TRBD1	few	TRBJ1-5	TGTGCCAGTAGTATTCGGCAGGGGGAGTGGCAGCCCCAGCATTTT	CASSIRQGEWQPQHF
TRBV25-1	TRBD2	.	TRBJ2-3	TGTGCCAGCAGTGAATCTGGCGGGAGTAGAGATACGCAGTATTTT	CASSESGGSRDTQYF
TRBV5-5	.	once	TRBJ1-5	TGTGCCAGCAGCTTGTGGGCCACGAATCAGCCCCAGCATTTT	CASSLWATNQPQHF
TRBV6-1	TRBD1	.	TRBJ2-7	TGTGCCAGCAGTTCCGGGACAGGCCCAGCCTACGAGCAGTACTTC	CASSSGTGPAYEQYF
TRBV27	.	.	TRBJ2-2	TGTGCCAGCGGTGTAGGGCGGAACACCGGGGAGCTGTTTTTT	CASGVGRNTGELFF
TRBV19	.	.	TRBJ2-3	TGTGCCAGTAGTACGGACACGGGCACAGATACGCAGTATTTT	CASSTDTGTDTQYF
TRBV28	TRBD1	.	TRBJ1-3	TGTGCCAGCAGTTTAACAGGGGGGGACACCATATATTTT	CASSLTGGDTIYF
TRBV14	.	.	TRBJ1-2	TGTGCCAGCAGCCAAGATCCGGCCAGCTCCCTAGAGTTGTTCTACACCTTC	CASSQDPASSLELFYTF
TRBV5-1	TRBD1	.	TRBJ2-5	TGCGCCAGCAGTACAGGGGCGGAAGGGACCCAGTACTTC	CASSTGAEGTQYF
TRBV28	.	.	TRBJ2-4	TGTGCCAGCAGCCCAGTTGGAGGGGGTCTTCAAAACATTCAGTACTTC	CASSPVGGGLQNIQYF
TRBV9	.	.	TRBJ2-1	TGTGCCAGCAGCGCCTCGGGACTCCCCCCCAATGAGCAGTTCTTC	CASSASGLPPNEQFF
TRBV2	TRBD2	.	TRBJ2-2	TGTGCCAGCGAACGGGGGGCGAACACCGGGGAGCTGTTTTTT	CASERGANTGELFF
TRBV5-1	.	once	TRBJ1-4	TGCGCCAGCAGCTTTCGACCTACTGAGGAAAAACTGTTTTTT	CASSFRPTEEKLFF
TRBV6-6	TRBD1	.	TRBJ2-3	TGTGCCAGCAGTTACCTGGGCAGGGGGTCTGATACGCAGTATTTT	CASSYLGRGSDTQYF
TRBV27	.	.	TRBJ2-3	TGTGCCAGCAGTGTCCAGGGGAGAGATACGCAGTATTTT	CASSVQGRDTQYF
TRBV6-1	.	.	TRBJ1-5	TGTGCCAGCAGTGACGTGGGGGGCGTCGGCAATCAGCCCCAGCATTTT	CASSDVGGVGNQPQHF
TRBV5-8	.	few	TRBJ1-2	TGTGCCAGCAGCTTGTTTGCGGGAGGCTACACCTTC	CASSLFAGGYTF
TRBV5-1	TRBD2	.	TRBJ2-1	TGCGCCAGCAGCTTGGGGGGTGGTAGCGGGATGGGTGAGCAGTTCTTC	CASSLGGGSGMGEQFF
TRBV19	TRBD2	.	TRBJ2-1	TGTGCCAGTAGTGGGGGTGGCGGAGCGGGGAACTACAATGAGCAGTTCTTC	CASSGGGGAGNYNEQFF
TRBV5-1	.	.	TRBJ2-7	TGCGCCAGCAGCTTGGCCGTCGCTGGAGGGAACGAGCAGTACTTC	CASSLAVAGGNEQYF
TRBV7-8	.	.	TRBJ2-2	TGTGCCAGCAGCAAGGGATTTGGGAACACCGGGGAGCTGTTTTTT	CASSKGFGNTGELFF
TRBV28	.	.	TRBJ1-1	TGTGCCAGCAGTTTAGGTCACGCGAACACTGAAGCTTTCTTT	CASSLGHANTEAFF
TRBV10-3	.	.	TRBJ1-3	TGTGCCATCAGTGAGTCGATAGGGGATATAAACACCATATATTTT	CAISESIGDINTIYF
TRBV28	.	.	TRBJ2-7	TGTGCCAGCAGCACAGACTACGAGCAGTACTTC	CASSTDYEQYF
TRBV28	.	.	TRBJ1-4	TGTGCCAGCAGCTACGTCGTTTCCAGCGGACCGCCTAATGAAAAACTGTTTTTT	CASSYVVSSGPPNEKLFF
TRBV27	.	.	TRBJ1-5	TGTGCCAGCAGTTCGTCGGGAGCAGGACAGCCCCAGCATTTT	CASSSSGAGQPQHF
TRBV5-4	.	few	TRBJ2-1	TGTGCCAGCAGCTTGGCCGGACCAGACAATGAGCAGTTCTTC	CASSLAGPDNEQFF
TRBV7-9	TRBD1	once	TRBJ2-7	TGTGCCAGCAGCTCCCCTGACAGGGGGGTAAGACACGAGCAGTACTTC	CASSSPDRGVRHEQYF
TRBV18	.	.	TRBJ1-5	TGTGCCAGCTCCAGCATCGGTGGAGATTATCAGCCCCAGCATTTT	CASSSIGGDYQPQHF
TRBV10-1	TRBD2	.	TRBJ2-7	TGCGCCAGCAGTACGGGACTAGCGAGCGAGCAGTACTTC	CASSTGLASEQYF
TRBV6-1	.	.	TRBJ2-5	TGTGCCAGCCGGTCCCAGGTAGAGACCCAGTACTTC	CASRSQVETQYF